One sample yielded the 16 T cell receptor beta chains listed below, sequenced in a study of lymphopenia after photon versus proton radiotherapy. Data came from immunoSEQ multiplex PCR; TCRdb stores just in-frame clones and leaves some out. The data contain 22,000 or so clones, approximately 84% of them singletons. The source was peripheral blood, collected from a patient treated with photon-based radiotherapy. These receptors came from a woman aged 45-65 years with pancreatic cancer.

The genes are TRBV20-1 and TRBJ2-5; the D is unclear. CDR1 is DFQATT and CDR2 is SNEGSKA in the germline V gene (reference sequence). V was pared by 2 bases and J by 2 bases, with 3 bases between. There are 11 residues in the CDR3. The CDR3 protein is CSARHQETQYF. CDR3 nucleotide sequence: TGCAGTGCTAGACATCAAGAGACCCAGTACTTC.

The genes are TRBV6-4 and TRBJ2-1; D is perhaps TRBD2 (7 bases). Germline assignment: CDR1 MRHNA and CDR2 SNTAGT. There are 15 residues in the CDR3. With 6 bases removed from V and 6 bases from J, the gap between germline ends came to 18 bases. The CDR3 spells CASSPGAGAFNEQFF. The CDR3, as DNA: TGTGCCAGCAGCCCGGGGGCGGGGGCCTTCAATGAGCAGTTCTTC.

The chain carries TRBV4-3 and TRBJ2-7; 10 bases fit TRBD2. Germline V gene sequence: CDR1 LGHNA, CDR2 YSLEER. This CDR3 spans 15 amino acids. Trimming cost V 4 bases and J 3 bases; bases outside gene matches: 6. In nucleotides, the CDR3 is TGCGCCAGCAGCCGCAGGACTAGCGGAAACTACGAGCAGTACTTC. Its protein product is CASSRRTSGNYEQYF.

The CDR3 sequence: CASSLARTGRGYEQYF. As DNA, the CDR3 is TGTGCCAGCAGTTTAGCCCGGACAGGGCGGGGGTACGAGCAGTACTTC. The chain is built from TRBV28 and TRBJ2-7; perhaps TRBD1 as D (8 bases). The CDR3 extends over 16 amino acids. Germline CDR1 reads MDHEN; CDR2 reads SYDVKM. V dropped 2 bases and J dropped 4 bases, with 18 bases sitting between them.

The rearrangement uses TRBV2 and TRBJ2-7; TRBD1 matches at 10 bases. The CDR3 has 15 residues. The germline V gene encodes CDR1 SNHLY and CDR2 FYNNEI. With V trimmed by 8 bases and J by 3 bases, 10 bases remained unmatched. Here the CDR3 DNA reads TGTGCCAGCTACGACACAGGGACAGGGGTCTACGAGCAGTACTTC. This sequence encodes CASYDTGTGVYEQYF. Variable domain in full (rest from reference TRBV2 and TRBJ2-7): EPEVTQTPSHQVTQMGQEVILRCVPISNHLYFYWYRQILGQKVEFLVSFYNNEISEKSEIFDDQFSVERPDGSNFTLKIRSTKLEDSAMYFCASYDTGTGVYEQYFGPGTRLTVT.

The chain combines TRBV6-5 with TRBJ2-5; weak D call: TRBD1 (5 bases). CDR1 is MNHEY, CDR2 SVGAGI, per germline. The CDR3 covers 14 residues. Trimming stripped 1 base from V and 5 bases from J, with 11 bases between. The DNA for the CDR3 is TGTGCCAGCAGTTACTGGGGCGGCAGGGAGACCCAGTACTTC. This translates into CASSYWGGRETQYF.

The chain carries TRBV18 and TRBJ1-1; perhaps TRBD1 as D (6 bases). Trimming removed 2 bases from V and 5 bases from J, with 18 bases in between. The germline gives CDR1 KGHSH, CDR2 LQKENI. This CDR3 is built from 16 residues. The DNA for the CDR3 is TGTGCCAGCTCACCAATGACAGGCGGGGTACAAACTGAAGCTTTCTTT. This codes for CASSPMTGGVQTEAFF. The full variable domain, its missing parts supplied by reference TRBV18 and TRBJ1-1, is NAGVMQNPRHLVRRRGQEARLRCSPMKGHSHVYWYRQLPEEGLKFMVYLQKENIIDESGMPKERFSAEFPKEGPSILRIQQVVRGDSAAYFCASSPMTGGVQTEAFFGQGTRLTVV.

This clone was seen a few times. V is TRBV27 and J is TRBJ2-7; TRBD1 agrees at 9 bases. The CDR3 spans 15 residues. The ends lost 2 bases at V and 5 bases at J; junction bases unmatched: 7. In germline, CDR1 is MNHEY, CDR2 SMNVEV (reference sequence). As DNA, the CDR3 is TGTGCCAGCAGTTTACCTGGGACAGGGACTAACGAGCAGTACTTC. It is translated as CASSLPGTGTNEQYF.

The V gene is TRBV28, the J gene TRBJ2-7; D may be TRBD2 (6 bases). V lost 4 bases and J lost 5, with 21 bases in between. Germline lookup yields CDR1 MDHEN and CDR2 SYDVKM. CDR3 size: 16 residues. CDR3 region: CASSSLRNSGGDEQYF. CDR3 nucleotides: TGTGCCAGCAGTTCCCTCCGGAATAGCGGAGGGGACGAGCAGTACTTC.

The chain employs TRBV30 and TRBJ1-1; 9 bases are a match to TRBD1. Germline V gives CDR1 GTSNPN, CDR2 SVGIG (reference sequence). The CDR3 sequence is 13 residues long. V was pared by 6 bases and J by 3 bases, with 5 bases of the junction left unmatched. DNA for the CDR3: TGTGCCTGCGCACAGGGGGCACACACTGAAGCTTTCTTT. This translates into CACAQGAHTEAFF.

The J gene is TRBJ2-7, the V gene TRBV11-2; possible D gene TRBD1, 7 bases. Trimming cost V 4 bases and J 4 bases, with 17 bases left between them. This CDR3 is 15 amino acids long. The germline V gene has CDR1 SGHAT and CDR2 FQNNGV. The CDR3: CASSSEGGQPYEQYF. The CDR3 DNA sequence: TGTGCCAGCAGCTCGGAGGGGGGACAGCCTTACGAGCAGTACTTC.

This chain joins TRBV18 and TRBJ2-7, with D perhaps matching TRBD1 or TRBD2 (5 bases each). Trimming cost V 2 bases and J 6 bases, with 14 bases left between them. There are 14 residues in the CDR3. Germline lookup yields CDR1 KGHSH and CDR2 LQKENI. The DNA for the CDR3 is TGTGCCAGCTCACCATTAGGGGACCTCACCGAGCAGTACTTC. As protein: CASSPLGDLTEQYF. Combining the CDR3 with reference TRBV18 and TRBJ2-7 gives the whole variable domain NAGVMQNPRHLVRRRGQEARLRCSPMKGHSHVYWYRQLPEEGLKFMVYLQKENIIDESGMPKERFSAEFPKEGPSILRIQQVVRGDSAAYFCASSPLGDLTEQYFGPGTRLTVT.

The table lists this clone with a count of one. The CDR3 loop reads CASSPTGLSYNSPLHF. The CDR3 DNA sequence: TGTGCCAGCTCACCTACCGGGCTCTCCTATAATTCACCCCTCCACTTT. This chain joins TRBV18 and TRBJ1-6; D gene ambiguous. The V and J ends lost 3 bases and 0 bases respectively, with 9 bases between them. The CDR3 covers 16 residues. Germline V CDR1 and CDR2: KGHSH, LQKENI.

CDR3 sequence (DNA): TGTGCCAGCAGCTTAATAGGGGGAAGGCCTGCCCCGAATGAGCAGTTCTTC. Protein sequence: CASSLIGGRPAPNEQFF. The rearrangement links TRBV7-3 to TRBJ2-1, with D tentatively TRBD1 (6 bases). The CDR3 covers 17 residues. Germline V gives CDR1 SGHTA, CDR2 FQGTGA. Trimming removed 1 base from V and 7 bases from J, with 20 bases in between.

The chain combines TRBV11-1 with TRBJ2-1; D ambiguous. The CDR3 extends over 12 amino acids. CDR1 and CDR2 from the germline V gene are SGHAT and FQDESV (reference sequence). Trimming left V 6 bases short and J 9 bases short, with 12 bases between. The CDR3 protein is CASSYEQIEQFF. CDR3 DNA sequence: TGTGCCAGCAGTTACGAGCAGATTGAGCAGTTCTTC. The variable domain in full, completed from reference TRBV11-1 and TRBJ2-1, reads EAEVAQSPRYKITEKSQAVAFWCDPISGHATLYWYRQILGQGPELLVQFQDESVVDDSQLPKDRFSAERLKGVDSTLKIQPAELGDSAMYLCASSYEQIEQFFGPGTRLTVL.

This clone appeared once. The J gene is TRBJ2-1, the V gene TRBV15, with D unclear. Germline V gives CDR1 LNHNV, CDR2 YYDKDF (reference sequence). The V gene lost 4 bases and the J gene lost 9 bases, with 7 bases spanning the gap. CDR3 length equals 11 residues. The CDR3 protein is CATSTRSEQFF. The CDR3 DNA reads TGTGCCACCAGCACCCGAAGTGAGCAGTTCTTC.